Given below is one T cell receptor beta chain in context. These data belong to a study of patients and donors after allogeneic stem cell transplantation. Germline assignment: CDR1 LNHNV and CDR2 YYDKDF (reference sequence). The CDR3 consists of 15 residues. Trimming left V 5 bases short and J 0 bases short, with 12 bases between. MiXCR, run by TCRdb on the RT-PCR reads, gives a single entry per CDR3 protein. The sample consists of hundreds of thousands of distinct CDR3 sequences, approximately 16% of them appearing once. Material: blood, either unsorted or a sorted T cell fraction (not recorded which). This clonotype was sampled from a human donor who was either an allogeneic HSCT recipient or a stem cell or donor lymphocyte infusion donor (not recorded which). It is not recorded whose cells these are; they may come from a transplant donor. The chain employs TRBV15 and TRBJ2-3; D unclear. The CDR3 loop is CATSSRISSTDTQYF. The CDR3 region has the DNA TGTGCCACCAGCTCCCGAATATCTAGCACAGATACGCAGTATTTT.